This TCR beta chain was identified during a study of radiotherapy plus CTLA-4 blockade in lung cancer. Broader study findings: Expansion in blood of tumor-derived TCR clones was seen after radiotherapy plus ipilimumab.

Chemo-refractory metastatic non-small-cell lung cancer patients received focal radiation with ipilimumab CTLA-4 blockade. Per the germline V gene, CDR1 is SGDLS and CDR2 is YYNGEE. CDR3 length: 14 amino acids. Trimming removed 3 bases from V and 6 bases from J, with 13 bases in between. Sequencing used immunoSEQ multiplex PCR; TCRdb keeps in-frame clones, though not all of them. The table includes some 66,000 clones, approximately 82% detected once. Concerning this clone itself: Its antigen remains unidentified.

This sequence originates from a human donor with non-small cell lung cancer who had a partial response to radiotherapy plus ipilimumab. The sample was peripheral blood, taken from a patient treated with radiotherapy plus ipilimumab. V usage is TRBV9 and J usage is TRBJ2-1; perhaps TRBD1 as D (6 bases). CDR3 DNA sequence: TGTGCCAGCAGCGGGCCGGACAGAATCAATGAGCAGTTCTTC. Translated: CASSGPDRINEQFF.